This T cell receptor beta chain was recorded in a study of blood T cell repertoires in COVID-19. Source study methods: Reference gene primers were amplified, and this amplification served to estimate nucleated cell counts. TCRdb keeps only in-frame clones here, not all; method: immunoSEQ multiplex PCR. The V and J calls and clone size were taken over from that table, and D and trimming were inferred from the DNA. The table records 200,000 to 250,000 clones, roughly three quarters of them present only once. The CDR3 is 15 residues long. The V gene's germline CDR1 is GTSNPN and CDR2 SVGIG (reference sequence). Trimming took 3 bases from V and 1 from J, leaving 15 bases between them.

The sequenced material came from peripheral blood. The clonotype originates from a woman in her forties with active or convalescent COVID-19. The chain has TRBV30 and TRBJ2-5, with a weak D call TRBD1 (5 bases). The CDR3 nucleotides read TGTGCCTGGAGGGCACTTTGGGGCGTCCAAGAGACCCAGTACTTC. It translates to CAWRALWGVQETQYF. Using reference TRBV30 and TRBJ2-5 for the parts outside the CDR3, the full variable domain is SQTIHQWPATLVQPVGSPLSLECTVEGTSNPNLYWYRQAAGRGLQLLFYSVGIGQISSEVPQNLSASRPQDRQFILSSKKLLLSDSGFYLCAWRALWGVQETQYFGPGTRLLVL.